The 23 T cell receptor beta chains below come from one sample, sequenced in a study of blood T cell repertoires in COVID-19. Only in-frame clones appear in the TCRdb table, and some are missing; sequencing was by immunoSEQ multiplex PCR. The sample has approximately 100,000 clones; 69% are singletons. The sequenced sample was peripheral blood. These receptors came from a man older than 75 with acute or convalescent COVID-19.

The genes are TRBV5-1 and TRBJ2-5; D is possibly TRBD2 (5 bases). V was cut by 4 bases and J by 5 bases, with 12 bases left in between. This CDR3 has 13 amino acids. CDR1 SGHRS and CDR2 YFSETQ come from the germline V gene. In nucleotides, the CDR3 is TGCGCCAGCAGCCACCCAACGGGGGAGACCCAGTACTTC. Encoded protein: CASSHPTGETQYF.

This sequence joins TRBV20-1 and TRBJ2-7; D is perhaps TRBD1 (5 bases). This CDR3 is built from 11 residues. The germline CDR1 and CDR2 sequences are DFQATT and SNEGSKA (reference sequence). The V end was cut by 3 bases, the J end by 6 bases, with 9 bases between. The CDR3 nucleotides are TGCAGTGCTAGTCAGGGTGGCGAGCAGTACTTC. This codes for CSASQGGEQYF.

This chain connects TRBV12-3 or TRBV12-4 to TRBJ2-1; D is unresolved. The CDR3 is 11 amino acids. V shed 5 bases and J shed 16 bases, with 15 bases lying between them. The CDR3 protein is CASSPNPPGFF. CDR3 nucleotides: TGTGCCAGCAGTCCCAACCCTCCAGGATTCTTC.

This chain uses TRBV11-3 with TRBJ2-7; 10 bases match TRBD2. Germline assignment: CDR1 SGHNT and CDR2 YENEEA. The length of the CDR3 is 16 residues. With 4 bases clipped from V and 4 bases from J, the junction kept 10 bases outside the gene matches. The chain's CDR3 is CASSSTSGRDSYEQYF. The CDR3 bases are TGTGCCAGCAGCTCGACGAGCGGGAGGGACAGTTACGAGCAGTACTTC. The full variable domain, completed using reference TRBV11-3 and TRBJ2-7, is EAGVVQSPRYKIIEKKQPVAFWCNPISGHNTLYWYLQNLGQGPELLIRYENEEAVDDSQLPKDRFSAERLKGVDSTLKIQPAELGDSAVYLCASSSTSGRDSYEQYFGPGTRLTVT.

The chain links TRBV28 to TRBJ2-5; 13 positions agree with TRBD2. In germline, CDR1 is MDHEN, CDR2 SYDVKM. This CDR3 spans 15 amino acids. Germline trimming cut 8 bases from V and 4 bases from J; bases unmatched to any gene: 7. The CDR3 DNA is TGTGCCAGCGCAGGGACTAGCGGGAAGGGAGAGACCCAGTACTTC. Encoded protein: CASAGTSGKGETQYF.

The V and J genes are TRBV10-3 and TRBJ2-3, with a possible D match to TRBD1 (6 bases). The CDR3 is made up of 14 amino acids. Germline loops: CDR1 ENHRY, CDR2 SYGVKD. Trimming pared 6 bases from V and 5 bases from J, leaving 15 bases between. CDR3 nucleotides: TGTGCCATCAGCGGTCAGGGGATGGTAGATACGCAGTATTTT. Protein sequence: CAISGQGMVDTQYF.

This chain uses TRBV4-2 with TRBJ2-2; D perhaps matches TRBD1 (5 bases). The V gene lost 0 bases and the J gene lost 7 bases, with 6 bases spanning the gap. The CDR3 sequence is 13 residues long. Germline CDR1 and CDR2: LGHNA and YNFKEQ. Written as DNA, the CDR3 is TGTGCCAGCAGCCAAGATACAGGCGGGGAGCTGTTTTTT. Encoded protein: CASSQDTGGELFF.

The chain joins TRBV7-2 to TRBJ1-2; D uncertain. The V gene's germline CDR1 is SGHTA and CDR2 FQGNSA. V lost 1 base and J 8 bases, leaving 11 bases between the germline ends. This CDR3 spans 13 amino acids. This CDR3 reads CASSLDVWRGYTF. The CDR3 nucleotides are TGTGCCAGCAGCTTAGATGTATGGAGGGGCTACACCTTC. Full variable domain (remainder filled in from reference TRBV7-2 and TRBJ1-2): GAGVSQSPSNKVTEKGKDVELRCDPISGHTALYWYRQSLGQGLEFLIYFQGNSAPDKSGLPSDRFSAERTGGSVSTLTIQRTQQEDSAVYLCASSLDVWRGYTFGSGTRLTVV.

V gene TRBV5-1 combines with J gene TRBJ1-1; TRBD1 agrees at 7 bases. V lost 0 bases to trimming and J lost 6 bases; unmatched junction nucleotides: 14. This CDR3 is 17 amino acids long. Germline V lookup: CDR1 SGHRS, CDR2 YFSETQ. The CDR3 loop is CASSLGGDRVIFPEAFF. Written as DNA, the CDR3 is TGCGCCAGCAGCTTGGGGGGCGACAGGGTGATTTTTCCTGAAGCTTTCTTT.

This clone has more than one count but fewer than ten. This chain's CDR3 is CASSGGQENTQYF. The DNA for the CDR3 is TGTGCCAGCAGCGGCGGACAGGAGAATACGCAGTATTTT. This chain uses TRBV9 with TRBJ2-3; 7 bases line up with TRBD1. J was trimmed by 7 bases and V by 3 bases; bases with no gene match: 5. This CDR3 comprises 13 residues. Germline lookup yields CDR1 SGDLS and CDR2 YYNGEE.

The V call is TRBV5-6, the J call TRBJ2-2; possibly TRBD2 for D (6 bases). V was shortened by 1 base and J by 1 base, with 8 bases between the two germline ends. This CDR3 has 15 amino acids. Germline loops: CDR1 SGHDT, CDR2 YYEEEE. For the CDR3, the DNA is TGTGCCAGCAGCTTGAGGAGGGTGAACACCGGGGAGCTGTTTTTT. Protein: CASSLRRVNTGELFF.

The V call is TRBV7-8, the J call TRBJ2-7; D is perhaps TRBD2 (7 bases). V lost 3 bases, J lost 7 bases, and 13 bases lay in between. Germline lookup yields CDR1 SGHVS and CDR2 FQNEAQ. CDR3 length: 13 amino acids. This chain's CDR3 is CASSFSGGREQYF. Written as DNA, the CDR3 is TGTGCCAGCAGCTTCTCGGGGGGCAGGGAGCAGTACTTC.

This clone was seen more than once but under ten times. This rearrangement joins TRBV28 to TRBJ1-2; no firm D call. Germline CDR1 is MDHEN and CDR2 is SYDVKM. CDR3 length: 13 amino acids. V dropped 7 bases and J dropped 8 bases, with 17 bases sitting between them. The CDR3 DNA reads TGTGCCAGCATCGGCCCCACGTGGGAGGGCTACACCTTC. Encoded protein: CASIGPTWEGYTF.

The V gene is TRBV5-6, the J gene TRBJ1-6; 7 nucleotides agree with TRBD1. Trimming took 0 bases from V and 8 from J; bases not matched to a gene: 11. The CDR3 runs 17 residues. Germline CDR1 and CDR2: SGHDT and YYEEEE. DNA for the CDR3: TGTGCCAGCAGCTTGGGACAGGGAGGAAGAGGTGATTCACCCCTCCACTTT. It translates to CASSLGQGGRGDSPLHF.

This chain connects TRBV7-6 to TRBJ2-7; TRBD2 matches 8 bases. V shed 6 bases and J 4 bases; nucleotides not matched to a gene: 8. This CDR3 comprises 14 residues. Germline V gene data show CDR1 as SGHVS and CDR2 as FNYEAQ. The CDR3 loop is CASSWAAGEYEQYF. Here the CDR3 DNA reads TGTGCCAGCAGTTGGGCAGCGGGGGAATACGAGCAGTACTTC.

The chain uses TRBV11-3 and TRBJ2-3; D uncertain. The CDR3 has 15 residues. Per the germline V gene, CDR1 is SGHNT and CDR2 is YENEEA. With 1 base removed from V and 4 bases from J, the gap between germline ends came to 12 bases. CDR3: CASSLGPRRADTQYF. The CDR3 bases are TGTGCCAGCAGCTTAGGACCCCGCCGGGCAGATACGCAGTATTTT. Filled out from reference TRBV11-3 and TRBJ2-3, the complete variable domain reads EAGVVQSPRYKIIEKKQPVAFWCNPISGHNTLYWYLQNLGQGPELLIRYENEEAVDDSQLPKDRFSAERLKGVDSTLKIQPAELGDSAVYLCASSLGPRRADTQYFGPGTRLTVL.

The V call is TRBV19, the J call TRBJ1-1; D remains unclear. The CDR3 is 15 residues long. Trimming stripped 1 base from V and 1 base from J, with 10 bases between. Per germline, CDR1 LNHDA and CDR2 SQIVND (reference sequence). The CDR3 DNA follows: TGTGCCAGTAGTATAGGAGGATGGCCGAACACTGAAGCTTTCTTT. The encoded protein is CASSIGGWPNTEAFF.

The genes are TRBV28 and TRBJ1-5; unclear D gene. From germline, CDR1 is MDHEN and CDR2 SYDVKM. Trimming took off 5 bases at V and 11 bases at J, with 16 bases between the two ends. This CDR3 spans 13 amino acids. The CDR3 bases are TGTGCCAGCAGTCCACACAAATCAACTACCCAGCATTTT. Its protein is CASSPHKSTTQHF.

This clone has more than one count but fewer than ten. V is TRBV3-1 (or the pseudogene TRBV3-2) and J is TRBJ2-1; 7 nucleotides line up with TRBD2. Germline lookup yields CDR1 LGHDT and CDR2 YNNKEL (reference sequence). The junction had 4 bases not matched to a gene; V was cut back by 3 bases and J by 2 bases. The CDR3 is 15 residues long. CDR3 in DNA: TGTGCCAGCAGCCACCCTAGCGGCGCCTACAATGAGCAGTTCTTC. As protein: CASSHPSGAYNEQFF.

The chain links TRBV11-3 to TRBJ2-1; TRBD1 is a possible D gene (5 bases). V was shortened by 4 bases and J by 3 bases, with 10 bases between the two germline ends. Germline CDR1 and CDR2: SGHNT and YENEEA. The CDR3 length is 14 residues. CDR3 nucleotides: TGTGCCAGCAGCTCGTCTAGGGGCTACAATGAGCAGTTCTTC. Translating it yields CASSSSRGYNEQFF.

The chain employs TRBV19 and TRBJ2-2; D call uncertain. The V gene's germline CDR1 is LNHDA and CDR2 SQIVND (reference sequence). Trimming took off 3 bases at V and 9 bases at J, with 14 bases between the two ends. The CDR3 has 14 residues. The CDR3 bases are TGTGCCAGTAGTATCGAGACTCAATATCGGGAGCTGTTTTTT. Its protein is CASSIETQYRELFF.

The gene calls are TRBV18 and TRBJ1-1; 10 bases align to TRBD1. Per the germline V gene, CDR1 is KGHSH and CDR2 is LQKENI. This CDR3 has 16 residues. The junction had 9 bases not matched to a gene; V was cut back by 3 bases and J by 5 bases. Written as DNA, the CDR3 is TGTGCCAGCTCACCTGCGACAGGGGGCGCCGGAACTGAAGCTTTCTTT. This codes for CASSPATGGAGTEAFF.

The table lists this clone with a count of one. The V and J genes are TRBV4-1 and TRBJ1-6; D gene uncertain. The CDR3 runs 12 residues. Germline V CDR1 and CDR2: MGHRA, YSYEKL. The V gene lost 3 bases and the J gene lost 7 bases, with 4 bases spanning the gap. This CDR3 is CASSHGNSPLHF. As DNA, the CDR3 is TGCGCCAGCAGCCACGGGAATTCACCCCTCCACTTT.